This entry describes one TCR beta chain. Clones were read by immunoSEQ multiplex PCR, and TCRdb kept only the in-frame ones, dropping some. Of about 89,000 clones in the sample, 86% are singletons; the top ten hold about 6%. Trimming at V came to 0 bases and at J to 3 bases, leaving 5 bases not matched to a gene. The germline gives CDR1 SGHRS, CDR2 YFSETQ. CDR3 length: 15 residues. This entry is derived from a study of T cell responses to AZD1222 COVID-19 vaccine. This chain joins TRBV5-1 and TRBJ2-7; 8 bases map to TRBD2. The TCR was taken from an adult who received the AZD1222 COVID-19 vaccine. Source: peripheral blood, taken 28 days after the second AZD1222 dose. The DNA of the CDR3 is TGCGCCAGCAGCTTGGTCTCCGGGACTAGCTACGAGCAGTACTTC. It specifies CASSLVSGTSYEQYF.